Listed below are T cell receptor beta chains from one sample, sequenced in a study of monozygotic twins with inflammatory bowel disease. Reprocessing the 5' RACE reads, TCRdb reports a single entry for every CDR3 protein and omits DNA. In all, the sample yields about 380,000 distinct CDR3 sequences. Sequences were obtained from blood. These receptors were taken from a human donor with ulcerative colitis or Crohn's disease, or a healthy co-twin of an affected twin (not recorded which). Each CDR3 is given with its conserved first and last residue.

TRBV30	TRBJ1-1	CAWRGDRVEAFF
TRBV19	TRBJ2-7	CASSIAGTVINGEQYF
TRBV7-9	TRBJ2-1	CASSLPGLENNEQFF
TRBV6-1	TRBJ2-3	CASSDRAAPDTQYF
TRBV7-2	TRBJ2-2	CASSSRDGGPNTGELFF
TRBV4-1	TRBJ2-3	CASSPQASGGDTQYF
TRBV5-1	TRBJ1-1	CASSPFGDRVNTEAFF
TRBV12-3/TRBV12-4	TRBJ2-3	CASSWASGRHTDTQYF
TRBV11-3	TRBJ2-2	CASSSLRDGELFF
TRBV7-2	TRBJ1-1	CASSSDRVEAFF
TRBV6-4	TRBJ2-6	CASTFDSSSGANVLTF
TRBV6-2/TRBV6-3	TRBJ2-7	CASLRGDEQYF
TRBV12-3/TRBV12-4	TRBJ1-5	CASSSPQKPQHF
TRBV4-1	TRBJ1-2	CASSRLLMPVNYGYTF
TRBV7-9	TRBJ1-6	CASSFGRDNSPLHF
TRBV5-1	TRBJ2-4	CASSLDASGVDQYF
TRBV4-3	TRBJ2-2	CASSQDRGANTGELFF
TRBV9	TRBJ1-3	CASSVVDSASSGNTIYF
TRBV7-2	TRBJ1-6	CASSFTGGLHNSPLHF
TRBV20-1	TRBJ1-5	CSGQGVSNQPQHF
TRBV6-1	TRBJ2-5	CAGSGTGYQETQYF
TRBV18	TRBJ1-1	CASSPPIRANTEAFF
TRBV7-2	TRBJ1-1	CASSLQQGVDTEAFF
TRBV9	TRBJ2-4	CASSVGVDRANNIQYF
TRBV6-2/TRBV6-3	TRBJ2-7	CASSYSTGTYEQYF
TRBV6-5	TRBJ1-5	CASSSRDSYSNQPQHF
TRBV18	TRBJ1-4	CASSPLSFAATNEKLFF
TRBV4-2	TRBJ1-2	CASSQDVILQGAGGYTF
TRBV12-3/TRBV12-4	TRBJ2-7	CASSPSGGWYEQYF
TRBV7-9	TRBJ2-1	CASSWTGGNEQFF
TRBV20-1	TRBJ2-3	CSASGGFTSTDTQYF
TRBV28	TRBJ2-7	CASSFGRRSYEQYF
TRBV10-3	TRBJ2-3	CAISDNRGADTQYF
TRBV6-1	TRBJ2-1	CASMMGLSYNEQFF